This TCR beta chain stems from a study of OX40 agonist ivuxolimab in advanced cancers. On the study more broadly: The diagnoses of dose-escalation patients were hepatocellular carcinoma, melanoma, renal cell or head and neck cancer.

On this clone: Its cognate antigen is unknown.

Blood got drawn at baseline, again on cycle 4 day 1, and then on cycle 7 day 1. Notes on the study in general: There were, on average, more expanded clones in CD8+ T cells than in CD4+.

The protocol was immunoSEQ multiplex PCR, while the TCRdb copy is restricted to in-frame clones and leaves out a portion. The sample carries nearly 95,000 clones, 94% recorded once. The sequencing used CD4+ or CD8+ T cells sorted from blood, collected in a trial of the OX40 agonist ivuxolimab. This receptor was taken from an adult with an advanced solid tumor such as melanoma, head and neck, liver or kidney cancer.

CDR3: CASSAGTSVHEQFF. In nucleotides, the CDR3 is TGCGCCAGCAGCGCCGGGACTAGCGTACATGAGCAGTTCTTC. This chain joins TRBV10-2 and TRBJ2-1; 10 bases are a match to TRBD2. The CDR3 extends over 14 amino acids. V shed 6 bases, J shed 8 bases, and the junction held 7 bases outside the gene matches. The V gene's germline CDR1 is WSHSY and CDR2 SAAADI.